Below, 9 T cell receptor beta chains from the same sample are listed, as sequenced in a study of CD8 T cells in ankylosing spondylitis (dated by TCRdb to about 2017). The library was prepared using 5' RACE. The listed sequencing device is Illumina HiSeq 2500. TCRdb's own reprocessing of the public reads used fastp at Q25 and MiXCR and kept productive beta chains. Each CDR3 protein appears once, grouped with its most common genes and DNA. Here the sample has over 110,000 distinct CDR3 sequences; 7% to 10% occur a single time. The top ten clonotypes cover roughly 8% of the sample. The sample consisted of synovial fluid, either unsorted or a sorted T cell fraction (not recorded which). These receptor sequences come from a male donor with ankylosing spondylitis.

The chain employs TRBV20-1 and TRBJ2-3; 14 bases fit TRBD2. CDR1 is DFQATT, CDR2 SNEGSKA, per germline (reference sequence). The CDR3 runs to 15 residues. The trim removed 4 bases at V and 3 bases at J, leaving 3 bases unmatched. The DNA for the CDR3 is TGCAGTGCTACGGGACTAGCGGGAGTGACAGATACGCAGTATTTT. This gives the protein CSATGLAGVTDTQYF.

This chain joins TRBV20-1 and TRBJ2-5, with D possibly TRBD1 on 6 matching bases. This CDR3 comprises 13 residues. The germline V gene has CDR1 DFQATT and CDR2 SNEGSKA (reference sequence). The V end was cut by 3 bases, the J end by 5 bases, with 13 bases between. The CDR3 DNA sequence: TGCAGTGCTAGCCCCACAGGGTTGGAGACCCAGTACTTC. It is translated as CSASPTGLETQYF.

The rearrangement links TRBV28 to TRBJ2-7, with TRBD1 matching 7 bases. The CDR3 length is 15 residues. The germline gives CDR1 MDHEN, CDR2 SYDVKM. V shed 6 bases, J shed 1 base, and the junction held 9 bases outside the gene matches. CDR3 sequence reads: CASRPPGTASYEQYF. The CDR3, as DNA: TGTGCCAGCAGACCTCCTGGGACAGCTTCCTACGAGCAGTACTTC.

The sample holds many counts of this clonotype. The rearrangement joins TRBV20-1 to TRBJ1-1; D is perhaps TRBD1 (5 bases). Germline V gene data show CDR1 as DFQATT and CDR2 as SNEGSKA (reference sequence). This CDR3 is built from 12 residues. V was trimmed by 6 bases and J by 4 bases, leaving 12 bases between them. The CDR3 spells CSATTATTEAFF. CDR3 coding DNA: TGCAGTGCAACGACAGCTACCACTGAAGCTTTCTTT.

This clonotype occurred a few times. The genes are TRBV6-1 and TRBJ2-7; unclear D gene. Germline V gene sequence: CDR1 MNHNS, CDR2 SASEGT. V was clipped by 5 bases and J by 0 bases, with 11 bases between them. The CDR3 extends over 14 amino acids. The CDR3 DNA is TGTGCCAGCAGTCTGTCCTTAAGCTCCTACGAGCAGTACTTC. Translated, it gives CASSLSLSSYEQYF.

Many counts were recorded for this clonotype. The chain is built from TRBV9 and TRBJ2-2; 9 bases agree with TRBD1. Germline V gene sequence: CDR1 SGDLS, CDR2 YYNGEE. The length of the CDR3 is 16 residues. The trim removed 4 bases at V and 6 bases at J, leaving 10 bases unmatched. The CDR3: CASSTDPGTGSGELFF. The CDR3 region has the DNA TGTGCCAGCAGCACAGACCCCGGGACAGGGTCCGGGGAGCTGTTTTTT.

This clonotype was detected ten times or more. This chain joins TRBV3-1 and TRBJ2-7; D call uncertain. Germline loops: CDR1 LGHDT, CDR2 YNNKEL (reference sequence). The ends were cut back, 5 bases at V and 5 bases at J, with 16 bases in the middle. This CDR3 region has 14 residues. CDR3 DNA: TGTGCCAGCAGCTCCGTCCCTTATGCTAACGAGCAGTACTTC. This sequence encodes CASSSVPYANEQYF.

This chain connects TRBV12-3 or TRBV12-4 to TRBJ2-1; perhaps D is TRBD1 or TRBD2 (6 bases each). V shed 1 base and J shed 7 bases, with 14 bases lying between them. The CDR3 is made up of 15 amino acids. CDR3 sequence (DNA): TGTGCCAGCAGTTTAGGGCACAGGGAGGTGAATGAGCAGTTCTTC. Translating it yields CASSLGHREVNEQFF.

This clonotype has ten or more counts. CDR3 residues: CASSLGQIQETQYF. In DNA form, the CDR3 reads TGTGCCAGCAGTCTCGGACAAATCCAAGAGACCCAGTACTTC. The chain has TRBV9 and TRBJ2-5, with a possible D match to TRBD1 (5 bases). The V and J ends lost 5 bases and 1 base respectively, with 12 bases between them. Germline loops: CDR1 SGDLS, CDR2 YYNGEE. This CDR3 is built from 14 residues.